The 10 T cell receptor beta chains reported below all come from one sample, sequenced in a study of molecular identifiers for immune sequencing clone quantification. TCRdb recomputed calls from the PCR reads with MiXCR, one row per CDR3 protein. The sample lists about half a million distinct CDR3 sequences, about 22% occurring once. The material sequenced was naive CD8+ T cells from blood, with Jurkat cell RNA spiked in. Subset of the sample: FACS-sorted CD8+CD4-CCR7+CD45RA+ naive T cells. Receptors were obtained from a human donor in good health. Some libraries in this study had Jurkat cell RNA spiked in.

There are a few counts of this clonotype. This chain connects TRBV7-9 to TRBJ2-7; TRBD2 might be the D (6 bases). Germline CDR1 reads SEHNR; CDR2 reads FQNEAQ (reference sequence). Trimming shortened V by 5 bases and J by 6 bases, and 14 bases separated the two germline ends. The CDR3 is made up of 13 amino acids. This CDR3 reads CASSARLVPEQYF. DNA for the CDR3: TGTGCCAGCAGCGCCCGACTAGTCCCCGAGCAGTACTTC.

This chain connects TRBV28 to TRBJ1-2; D remains unclear. V was cut by 5 bases and J by 1 base, with 14 bases left in between. Germline V lookup: CDR1 MDHEN, CDR2 SYDVKM. CDR3 length: 15 residues. The DNA of the CDR3 is TGTGCCAGCAGTCCCTCCTACTCTCTTAACTATGGCTACACCTTC. Translation gives CASSPSYSLNYGYTF.

This clonotype turned up a few times. The chain recombines TRBV7-9 with TRBJ1-2, with D unresolved. V shed 2 bases and J shed 0 bases, with 13 bases lying between them. The CDR3 totals 16 residues. CDR1 SEHNR and CDR2 FQNEAQ come from the germline V gene (reference sequence). CDR3 loop: CASSLLGGRSNYGYTF. In nucleotides, the CDR3 is TGTGCCAGCAGCTTACTAGGCGGCCGGTCTAACTATGGCTACACCTTC. The full variable domain, with the rest looked up from reference TRBV7-9 and TRBJ1-2, is DTGVSQNPRHKITKRGQNVTFRCDPISEHNRLYWYRQTLGQGPEFLTYFQNEAQLEKSRLLSDRFSAERPKGSFSTLEIQRTEQGDSAMYLCASSLLGGRSNYGYTFGSGTRLTVV.

With respect to this clonotype: One junction end disagrees with the germline gene, perhaps due to a read error. This chain's CDR3 is CAGSGPQYTGELFF. In DNA form, the CDR3 reads TGTGCCGGCTCGGGACCCCAATACACCGGGGAGCTGTTTTTT. The J gene is TRBJ2-2, the V gene TRBV18; D is possibly TRBD1 or TRBD2 (5 bases each). The CDR3 consists of 14 residues. Germline lookup yields CDR1 KGHSH and CDR2 LQKENI.

This clonotype was counted only a few times. CDR3 sequence: CASMGAWDSETTLDEQFF. The CDR3 DNA follows: TGTGCCAGCATGGGAGCTTGGGACTCCGAAACCACGCTAGATGAGCAGTTCTTC. The J gene is TRBJ2-1, the V gene TRBV6-2 or TRBV6-3; a weak D match, TRBD2 (6 bases). The CDR3 has 18 residues. The germline V and J ends were trimmed by 7 bases and 8 bases, with 30 bases remaining between them. CDR1 and CDR2 (germline): MNHEY, SVGEGT.

This clonotype occurred many times. The junction differs from germline at one of its ends, possibly a read error. The V and J genes are TRBV29-1 and TRBJ2-5; tentative D call: TRBD2 (5 bases). There are 9 residues in the CDR3. Germline CDR1 SQVTM, CDR2 ANQGSEA. The CDR3 DNA is TGCAGCGTGGGAGACGGACCCCACTTC. This sequence encodes CSVGDGPHF.

This clonotype was observed a handful of times. The chain uses TRBV4-1 and TRBJ2-7; a weak D match, TRBD1 (7 bases). The V end was cut by 3 bases, the J end by 4 bases, with 19 bases between. The CDR3 is 16 amino acids. The germline CDR1 and CDR2 sequences are MGHRA and YSYEKL. CDR3 amino acids: CASSQRLGGGIYEQYF. CDR3 sequence (DNA): TGCGCCAGCAGCCAGAGGCTTGGAGGGGGCATTTACGAGCAGTACTTC.

Concerning this clonotype: A much larger clone differs by one base, so this may be a read error. V is TRBV20-1 and J is TRBJ2-5; D may be TRBD1 (6 bases). The germline V gene encodes CDR1 DFQATT and CDR2 SNEGSKA (reference sequence). This CDR3 contains 17 residues. Between the trimmed V and J ends, which lost 1 base and 0 bases, there was a span of 18 bases. The CDR3 DNA reads as TGCAGTGCTAGAGTGGCTAGCAGGGGCCAGTACCAAGAGACCCAGTACTTC. This sequence encodes CSARVASRGQYQETQYF.

Only a few counts were recorded for this clonotype. In nucleotides, the CDR3 is TGTGCCAGCGGGGGACAGGCCTCCTACGAGCAGTACTTC. Its protein is CASGGQASYEQYF. This chain connects TRBV9 to TRBJ2-7, with TRBD1 identical over 8 bases. CDR1 and CDR2 from the germline V gene are SGDLS and YYNGEE. V gave up 7 bases and J gave up 0 bases; unmatched junction bases: 3. This CDR3 has 13 amino acids.

In its sample, this clonotype was seen many times. The V call is TRBV10-3, the J call TRBJ1-1, with 8 bases aligning to TRBD1. The length of the CDR3 is 15 residues. Germline V gene sequence: CDR1 ENHRY, CDR2 SYGVKD. V gave up 0 bases and J gave up 5 bases; unmatched junction bases: 5. The DNA of the CDR3 is TGTGCCATCAGTGAGTCGACAGGGGCGGGAACTGAAGCTTTCTTT. Its translation: CAISESTGAGTEAFF.